Listed here are 26 T cell receptor beta chains from one sample, sequenced in a study of PD-1 blockade in mismatch repair-deficient tumors. Method: immunoSEQ multiplex PCR; TCRdb's copy keeps in-frame clones and lacks some. Counted here are about 22,000 clones, roughly four fifths occurring once; the ten biggest clones make up approximately 17%. The sequencing here drew on peripheral blood, taken 2 weeks after starting pembrolizumab. All receptors derive from an adult with mismatch repair-deficient cancer.

V is TRBV28 and J is TRBJ2-7, with TRBD1 as a possible D gene (5 bases). Germline loops: CDR1 MDHEN, CDR2 SYDVKM. V was shortened by 2 bases and J by 3 bases, with 14 bases between the two germline ends. CDR3 size: 15 residues. DNA for the CDR3: TGTGCCAGCAGTTTAGATTTGGGGCTGTACTACGAGCAGTACTTC. Residues: CASSLDLGLYYEQYF.

This clone was detected once. The chain is built from TRBV29-1 and TRBJ1-2; D possibly corresponds to TRBD1 (5 bases). CDR3 length: 11 amino acids. V was clipped by 4 bases and J by 9 bases, with 12 bases between them. Germline V gene lookup returns CDR1 SQVTM and CDR2 ANQGSEA. CDR3 protein: CSVVAGGSYTF. Written as DNA, the CDR3 is TGCAGCGTTGTGGCGGGGGGGAGCTACACCTTC.

This clone is a singleton in its sample. The chain combines TRBV11-2 with TRBJ1-1; unclear D gene. Germline CDR1 is SGHAT and CDR2 is FQNNGV. There are 13 residues in the CDR3. The V end was cut by 0 bases, the J end by 4 bases, with 6 bases between. The CDR3, as DNA: TGTGCCAGCAGCTTAGATGCGGCCACTGAAGCTTTCTTT. It translates to CASSLDAATEAFF.

The CDR3 coding sequence is TGCGCCAGCAGCCAAGCGCCCGCGGGAGGGGCAGATACGCAGTATTTT. Translating gives CASSQAPAGGADTQYF. The V and J genes are TRBV4-3 and TRBJ2-3, with 9 bases lining up with TRBD2. Germline V lookup: CDR1 LGHNA, CDR2 YSLEER. This CDR3 is 16 amino acids long. Unmatched junction bases numbered 6, after V lost 1 base and J lost 4 bases.

This clone appeared a single time. The rearrangement links TRBV27 to TRBJ2-5, with 8 positions matching TRBD2. The CDR3 sequence is 18 residues long. The ends lost 0 bases at V and 1 base at J; junction bases unmatched: 10. CDR1 is MNHEY and CDR2 is SMNVEV in the germline V gene (reference sequence). The CDR3 DNA sequence: TGTGCCAGCAGTTTATCGAATAGCGGGACCGGTATCCAAGAGACCCAGTACTTC. Encoded protein: CASSLSNSGTGIQETQYF.

This clone was found a few times. The rearrangement links TRBV7-9 to TRBJ2-7, with 12 bases that match TRBD2. This CDR3 comprises 17 residues. V shed 4 bases and J 2 bases; nucleotides not matched to a gene: 9. In germline, CDR1 is SEHNR, CDR2 FQNEAQ (reference sequence). As DNA, the CDR3 is TGTGCCAGCAGCTCGACTCCTAGCGGGAGGGCCCCCTACGAGCAGTACTTC. As protein: CASSSTPSGRAPYEQYF.

This chain links TRBV18 with TRBJ1-1, with TRBD1 as a possible D gene (5 bases). Trimming removed 4 bases from V and 1 base from J, with 16 bases in between. CDR1 is KGHSH and CDR2 is LQKENI in the germline V gene. The CDR3 covers 16 residues. CDR3 region: CASSRAGTGSNTEAFF. DNA for the CDR3: TGTGCCAGCTCACGGGCCGGGACCGGATCGAACACTGAAGCTTTCTTT. The full variable domain, rest sourced from reference TRBV18 and TRBJ1-1, is NAGVMQNPRHLVRRRGQEARLRCSPMKGHSHVYWYRQLPEEGLKFMVYLQKENIIDESGMPKERFSAEFPKEGPSILRIQQVVRGDSAAYFCASSRAGTGSNTEAFFGQGTRLTVV.

V is TRBV6-5 and J is TRBJ2-2; D is uncertain. The CDR3 has 11 amino acids. Looked up from germline, CDR1 is MNHEY and CDR2 is SVGAGI. Trimming pared 7 bases from V and 6 bases from J, leaving 6 bases between. CDR3 in amino acids: CASIGPGELFF. The CDR3, as DNA: TGTGCCAGCATCGGACCCGGGGAGCTGTTTTTT.

For the CDR3, the DNA is TGCGCCAGCAGCTTGGAACCGGGACAGGGAGGCGGGGAGCTGTTTTTT. It codes for CASSLEPGQGGGELFF. The chain employs TRBV5-1 and TRBJ2-2, with TRBD1 identical over 9 bases. The germline CDR1 and CDR2 sequences are SGHRS and YFSETQ. V lost 0 bases, J lost 7 bases, and 7 bases stayed unmatched. CDR3 length: 16 amino acids. Together with reference TRBV5-1 and TRBJ2-2, the CDR3 gives the full variable domain: KAGVTQTPRYLIKTRGQQVTLSCSPISGHRSVSWYQQTPGQGLQFLFEYFSETQRNKGNFPGRFSGRQFSNSRSEMNVSTLELGDSALYLCASSLEPGQGGGELFFGEGSRLTVL.

The table lists this clone with a count of one. V and J are TRBV7-3 and TRBJ2-7, with 12 nucleotides matching TRBD2. CDR1 is SGHTA, CDR2 FQGTGA, per germline. V lost 5 bases and J lost 4; bases outside the gene matches: 3. The length of the CDR3 is 14 residues. This CDR3 reads CASSPTSGGYEQYF. CDR3 nucleotides: TGTGCCAGCAGCCCTACTAGCGGGGGGTACGAGCAGTACTTC. The whole variable domain, remainder taken from reference TRBV7-3 and TRBJ2-7, is GAGVSQTPSNKVTEKGKYVELRCDPISGHTALYWYRQSLGQGPEFLIYFQGTGAADDSGLPNDRFFAVRPEGSVSTLKIQRTERGDSAVYLCASSPTSGGYEQYFGPGTRLTVT.

This chain joins TRBV11-3 and TRBJ2-5; the match to TRBD2 covers 9 bases. In germline, CDR1 is SGHNT, CDR2 YENEEA. V shed 5 bases and J 3 bases; nucleotides not matched to a gene: 4. The CDR3 sequence is 14 residues long. The CDR3 coding sequence is TGTGCCAGCAGCCCCAGACTAGCGGAAGAGACCCAGTACTTC. This gives the protein CASSPRLAEETQYF.

The J gene is TRBJ2-1, the V gene TRBV5-4; D possibly corresponds to TRBD2 (6 bases). V was pared by 2 bases and J by 1 base, with 10 bases between. CDR1 and CDR2 (germline): SGHNT, YYREEE (reference sequence). The CDR3 is 15 amino acids. The CDR3 region has the DNA TGTGCCAGCAGCTTCGGGGGAGGTTCCTACAATGAGCAGTTCTTC. Protein sequence: CASSFGGGSYNEQFF. The full variable domain, in which reference TRBV5-4 and TRBJ2-1 provide the parts outside the CDR3, is ETGVTQSPTHLIKTRGQQVTLRCSSQSGHNTVSWYQQALGQGPQFIFQYYREEENGRGNFPPRFSGLQFPNYSSELNVNALELDDSALYLCASSFGGGSYNEQFFGPGTRLTVL.

This chain links TRBV7-9 with TRBJ2-3; the D gene is possibly TRBD2 (5 bases). The CDR3 covers 18 residues. V lost 0 bases and J 2 bases, leaving 18 bases between the germline ends. Germline CDR1 SEHNR, CDR2 FQNEAQ (reference sequence). The DNA of the CDR3 is TGTGCCAGCAGCTTAGCCTATCGGGCAGAGGGAGACACAGATACGCAGTATTTT. Protein product: CASSLAYRAEGDTDTQYF.

The rearrangement uses TRBV7-2 and TRBJ2-3; D possibly corresponds to TRBD2 (7 bases). CDR1 is SGHTA, CDR2 FQGNSA, per germline. V lost 2 bases and J lost 4, with 16 bases in between. This CDR3 comprises 16 residues. The CDR3 is CASSLYGAGAADTQYF. The CDR3 DNA reads as TGTGCCAGCAGCTTATACGGGGCGGGGGCCGCAGATACGCAGTATTTT.

The CDR3 reads CASSLAPGRTNTEAFF. The CDR3 coding sequence is TGTGCCAGCAGCTTAGCACCGGGACGGACAAACACTGAAGCTTTCTTT. The rearrangement links TRBV7-2 to TRBJ1-1; D may be TRBD1 (5 bases). The CDR3 has 16 residues. Germline CDR1 is SGHTA and CDR2 is FQGNSA. Trimming left V 0 bases short and J 2 bases short, with 13 bases between.

The chain joins TRBV4-3 to TRBJ2-7; TRBD1 is a possible D gene (5 bases). The V gene's germline CDR1 is LGHNA and CDR2 YSLEER. V dropped 4 bases and J dropped 2 bases, with 15 bases sitting between them. This CDR3 spans 15 amino acids. CDR3 DNA sequence: TGCGCCAGCAGCCTTGGGGCACAGGTCACCTACGAGCAGTACTTC. Translated, it gives CASSLGAQVTYEQYF.

The rearrangement uses TRBV12-5 and TRBJ1-1; unclear D gene. This CDR3 is built from 15 residues. The germline gives CDR1 LGHNT, CDR2 FRNRAP. Trimming shortened V by 0 bases and J by 1 base, and 9 bases separated the two germline ends. CDR3 in DNA: TGTGCTAGTGGTTTGGTAGTAGGAGGGAACACTGAAGCTTTCTTT. It codes for CASGLVVGGNTEAFF.

The chain combines TRBV29-1 with TRBJ2-7, with TRBD1 matching 10 bases. There are 14 residues in the CDR3. Looked up from germline, CDR1 is SQVTM and CDR2 is ANQGSEA. V was pared by 6 bases and J by 0 bases, with 5 bases of the junction left unmatched. The CDR3 protein is CSVLRDRGSYEQYF. As DNA, the CDR3 is TGCAGCGTCCTCCGGGACAGGGGCTCCTACGAGCAGTACTTC.

This clone appeared once. This sequence joins TRBV6-6 and TRBJ1-5; unclear D gene. Trimming cost V 6 bases and J 0 bases, with 12 bases left between them. CDR3 length: 15 residues. CDR1 MNHNY and CDR2 SVGAGI come from the germline V gene (reference sequence). CDR3 sequence: CASRLGRNSNQPQHF. The CDR3 DNA follows: TGTGCCAGCAGACTCGGCCGCAATAGCAATCAGCCCCAGCATTTT.

The rearrangement uses TRBV7-9 and TRBJ1-3; D may be TRBD1 (5 bases). The CDR3 covers 15 residues. The germline V and J ends were trimmed by 1 base and 5 bases, with 12 bases remaining between them. Germline V gene sequence: CDR1 SEHNR, CDR2 FQNEAQ (reference sequence). DNA of the CDR3: TGTGCCAGCAGCTTAGGATTGGGGGTGCGAAACACCATATATTTT. The encoded protein is CASSLGLGVRNTIYF.

This clone was seen a handful of times. The J gene is TRBJ2-4, the V gene TRBV11-2; a possible D gene is TRBD1 (5 bases). Germline V gives CDR1 SGHAT, CDR2 FQNNGV. The CDR3 sequence is 16 residues long. V was pared by 4 bases and J by 6 bases, with 19 bases between. This CDR3 reads CASSWGDGSFLNIQYF. Written as DNA, the CDR3 is TGTGCCAGCAGCTGGGGCGACGGGTCGTTTTTAAACATTCAGTACTTC.

Notes on this clone: Other DNA sequences in the sample encode the same CDR3. This chain joins TRBV21-1 and TRBJ2-7; the D segment call TRBD1 is taken from the table without a DNA check. TRBV21-1 is marked as a pseudogene. The CDR3 is 15 amino acids. The DNA of the CDR3 is TGTGCCAGCAGCCCTCGGACAGGAAGCTCCTACGAGCAGTACTTC. It yields the protein CASSPRTGSSYEQYF.

Details on this clone: Compared with germline, one end of the junction differs, possibly owing to a read error. The chain links TRBV7-7 to TRBJ2-1; no firm D call. Looked up from germline, CDR1 is SSHAT and CDR2 is FNYEAQ (reference sequence). The CDR3 totals 16 residues. CDR3 sequence reads: CASSPTASRAYNEQFF. The DNA for the CDR3 is TGTGCTAGCAGCCCTACGGCGTCTAGGGCGTACAATGAGCAGTTCTTC.

This clone was observed a handful of times. The chain recombines TRBV25-1 with TRBJ2-7; 8 positions agree with TRBD1. The CDR3 has 15 residues. CDR1 MGHDK and CDR2 SYGVNS come from the germline V gene. V trimming: 3 bases; J trimming: 1 base; junction bases outside the gene matches: 5. CDR3 protein: CASSEGNRGSYEQYF. The CDR3 nucleotides are TGTGCCAGCAGTGAGGGTAACAGGGGGTCCTACGAGCAGTACTTC.

The chain combines TRBV14 with TRBJ2-1, with D uncertain. The CDR3 spans 15 residues. Deletions cut 0 bases from V and 15 bases from J, with 21 bases between. Germline-derived CDR1 and CDR2 are SGHDN and FVKESK. The CDR3 region has the DNA TGTGCCAGCAGCCAAGATCGCGCTGAAATCTCACGAGGGTTCTTC. This sequence encodes CASSQDRAEISRGFF. Combining the CDR3 with reference TRBV14 and TRBJ2-1 gives the whole variable domain EAGVTQFPSHSVIEKGQTVTLRCDPISGHDNLYWYRRVMGKEIKFLLHFVKESKQDESGMPNNRFLAERTGGTYSTLKVQPAELEDSGVYFCASSQDRAEISRGFFGPGTRLTVL.

J is TRBJ1-1 and V is TRBV19; 8 nucleotides align to TRBD1. The CDR3 spans 16 residues. The V gene's germline CDR1 is LNHDA and CDR2 SQIVND (reference sequence). With 3 bases clipped from V and 0 bases from J, the junction kept 6 bases outside the gene matches. This chain's CDR3 is CASSITTGVLNTEAFF. Here the CDR3 DNA reads TGTGCCAGTAGTATTACGACAGGGGTTCTGAACACTGAAGCTTTCTTT.